The present entry profiles one T cell receptor (beta chain) with its context. The sample comes from a study of T-cell reconstitution after alpha-beta-depleted transplantation in children. Preparation of the TCRbeta library used unique molecular identifiers. TCRdb itself ran the PCR reads through MiXCR, one entry per CDR3 protein. The data contain roughly 590,000 distinct CDR3 sequences, 15% to 20% of them singletons. CDR1 is SGHTA and CDR2 is FQGNSA in the germline V gene. This CDR3 spans 18 amino acids. V was trimmed by 0 bases and J by 4 bases, leaving 21 bases between them. The chain couples TRBV7-2 to TRBJ2-5; perhaps TRBD2 as D (6 bases). The material sequenced was PBMCs from the stem cell graft donor, taken from the stem cell graft. The receptor was derived from a human donor who donated a stem cell graft to a child with acute myeloid leukemia. The CDR3 DNA reads as TGTGCCAGCAGCTTAGCCCCTCTAGCGATAGGGAAAGGAGAGACCCAGTACTTC. Its translation is CASSLAPLAIGKGETQYF.